These 20 T cell receptor beta chains came from one sample sequenced in a study of blood T cell repertoires in COVID-19 (dated by TCRdb to the early 2020s). The method was the immunoSEQ multiplex PCR assay. TCRdb's version of the immuneACCESS table is confined to in-frame rearrangements and falls short of the full clone set. An unresolved V gene accounts for under half of the shortfall where checked; the remainder is of unknown origin. The sample has some 150,000 clones on record, 86% of them singletons. The leading ten clones occupy around 4.5% of the sample. The sequencing sample was made of PBMCs or T cells enriched from blood (not recorded which). The receptors were gathered from a man aged 50-60 years who had recovered from COVID-19.

J is TRBJ2-4 and V is TRBV14, with 14 positions matching TRBD2. The V gene end was trimmed by 2 bases and the J gene end by 1 base; junction bases not matched to a gene: 1. CDR3 length: 17 amino acids. Looked up from germline, CDR1 is SGHDN and CDR2 is FVKESK. CDR3 protein: CASSQRLAGGAKNIQYF. The CDR3 nucleotides read TGTGCCAGCAGCCAAAGACTAGCGGGAGGGGCCAAAAACATTCAGTACTTC.

The chain recombines TRBV9 with TRBJ2-1, with TRBD2 matching 13 bases. The CDR3 has 17 amino acids. V lost 4 bases to trimming and J lost 2 bases; unmatched junction nucleotides: 6. Germline V gives CDR1 SGDLS, CDR2 YYNGEE. The CDR3 DNA reads as TGTGCCAGCAGCATTAGGGGACTAGCGGGGACCTACAATGAGCAGTTCTTC. Translation: CASSIRGLAGTYNEQFF.

This chain links TRBV18 with TRBJ2-2; 7 bases line up with TRBD1. The V gene's germline CDR1 is KGHSH and CDR2 LQKENI. V gave up 3 bases and J gave up 0 bases; unmatched junction bases: 7. The CDR3 has 17 residues. The CDR3 region is CASSPPKGQPNTGELFF. In nucleotides, the CDR3 is TGTGCCAGCTCACCGCCTAAGGGACAGCCGAACACCGGGGAGCTGTTTTTT. Looking up the rest from reference TRBV18 and TRBJ2-2 gives the full variable domain: NAGVMQNPRHLVRRRGQEARLRCSPMKGHSHVYWYRQLPEEGLKFMVYLQKENIIDESGMPKERFSAEFPKEGPSILRIQQVVRGDSAAYFCASSPPKGQPNTGELFFGEGSRLTVL.

The chain uses TRBV19 and TRBJ1-1, with D unclear. Trimming pared 5 bases from V and 1 base from J, leaving 14 bases between. This CDR3 region has 15 residues. CDR1 and CDR2 (germline): LNHDA, SQIVND (reference sequence). CDR3 in DNA: TGTGCCAGTAGTCCCTTCCTAGAGTGGAACACTGAAGCTTTCTTT. This encodes CASSPFLEWNTEAFF.

This clone was seen just once. The J gene is TRBJ2-6, the V gene TRBV7-9, with 9 bases lining up with TRBD1. Germline values: CDR1 SEHNR, CDR2 FQNEAQ (reference sequence). The CDR3 spans 17 residues. With V trimmed by 3 bases and J by 1 base, 4 bases remained unmatched. The CDR3 DNA reads as TGTGCCAGCAGCTTGGGACAGGGAGTTTCTGGGGCCAACGTCCTGACTTTC. Translating it yields CASSLGQGVSGANVLTF. The full variable domain, in which reference TRBV7-9 and TRBJ2-6 provide the parts outside the CDR3, is DTGVSQNPRHKITKRGQNVTFRCDPISEHNRLYWYRQTLGQGPEFLTYFQNEAQLEKSRLLSDRFSAERPKGSFSTLEIQRTEQGDSAMYLCASSLGQGVSGANVLTFGAGSRLTVL.

This rearrangement joins TRBV5-1 to TRBJ1-3; D unresolved. V shed 0 bases and J shed 0 bases, with 7 bases lying between them. The CDR3 loop spans 15 amino acids. CDR1 and CDR2 from the germline V gene are SGHRS and YFSETQ. CDR3 in amino acids: CASSLDHSSGNTIYF. The CDR3 DNA is TGCGCCAGCAGCTTGGATCACAGCTCTGGAAACACCATATATTTT.

The genes are TRBV7-3 and TRBJ2-1; 7 bases match TRBD2. Germline V gene lookup returns CDR1 SGHTA and CDR2 FQGTGA. The ends lost 0 bases at V and 6 bases at J; junction bases unmatched: 5. This CDR3 contains 15 residues. This CDR3 reads CASSLTTSPSNEQFF. In nucleotides, the CDR3 is TGTGCCAGCAGCTTAACGACTAGCCCCTCCAATGAGCAGTTCTTC.

The rearrangement joins TRBV27 to TRBJ1-2; D is ambiguous. CDR3 length: 12 amino acids. CDR1 and CDR2 from the germline V gene are MNHEY and SMNVEV (reference sequence). The V end lost 5 bases, the J end lost 8 bases, and 12 bases lay between the germline ends. The CDR3 DNA reads TGTGCCAGCAGTCACTCAGGCAGCGGCTACACCTTC. This gives the protein CASSHSGSGYTF.

This chain joins TRBV12-3 or TRBV12-4 and TRBJ1-2; D gene unclear. The CDR3 loop spans 11 amino acids. With 4 bases removed from V and 8 bases from J, the gap between germline ends came to 8 bases. The CDR3 sequence: CASSSRWGYTF. As DNA, the CDR3 is TGTGCCAGCAGTTCTCGGTGGGGCTACACCTTC.

This clone was seen only once. The chain couples TRBV19 to TRBJ2-7, with 7 nucleotides matching TRBD1. The length of the CDR3 is 15 residues. Germline V gene data show CDR1 as LNHDA and CDR2 as SQIVND (reference sequence). The ends lost 5 bases at V and 4 bases at J; junction bases unmatched: 11. CDR3 amino acids: CASSPLPTGKYEQYV. The DNA of the CDR3 is TGTGCCAGTAGTCCGCTACCGACAGGGAAGTACGAGCAGTACGTC.

For the CDR3, the DNA is TGCGCCAGCAGCTTAAACGGACAGCTCTTGAACACTGAAGCTTTCTTT. This translates into CASSLNGQLLNTEAFF. The rearrangement links TRBV5-1 to TRBJ1-1; perhaps TRBD1 as D (6 bases). Per germline, CDR1 SGHRS and CDR2 YFSETQ. V lost 2 bases, J lost 0 bases, and 14 bases lay in between. The CDR3 has 16 amino acids.

This clone has just one count. This chain connects TRBV29-1 to TRBJ2-2; TRBD2 agrees at 11 bases. The CDR3 is made up of 18 amino acids. Losses at the gene ends were 5 bases for V and 1 base for J; bases not matched to a gene: 12. The germline V gene has CDR1 SQVTM and CDR2 ANQGSEA. The CDR3 DNA reads TGCAGCGTTATAACTTGGTCTAGCGGGGGGAGGAACACCGGGGAGCTGTTTTTT. It yields the protein CSVITWSSGGRNTGELFF.

The gene calls are TRBV18 and TRBJ1-1, with D possibly TRBD1 on 6 matching bases. Trimming removed 3 bases from V and 0 bases from J, with 20 bases in between. The CDR3 runs to 18 residues. Per the germline V gene, CDR1 is KGHSH and CDR2 is LQKENI. The CDR3 bases are TGTGCCAGCTCACCCTCTTTCTTCACAACAGGGATGAACACTGAAGCTTTCTTT. Translating gives CASSPSFFTTGMNTEAFF.

The chain couples TRBV11-2 to TRBJ2-1, with 9 bases fitting TRBD2. The germline V gene encodes CDR1 SGHAT and CDR2 FQNNGV. The ends lost 1 base at V and 4 bases at J; junction bases unmatched: 5. The CDR3 totals 16 residues. CDR3 bases: TGTGCCAGCAGCTTAGGTTGGCGGGGGGGTTACAATGAGCAGTTCTTC. It translates to CASSLGWRGGYNEQFF.

The chain combines TRBV12-3 or TRBV12-4 with TRBJ1-6, with 7 bases aligning to TRBD1. The CDR3 runs to 13 residues. With 5 bases clipped from V and 19 bases from J, the junction kept 14 bases outside the gene matches. The CDR3 is CASSITGTVSFHF. CDR3 DNA sequence: TGTGCCAGCAGTATTACCGGGACAGTAAGTTTTCACTTT.

The gene calls are TRBV20-1 and TRBJ2-7; no clear D gene. The ends were cut back, 3 bases at V and 4 bases at J, with 4 bases in the middle. The CDR3 length is 10 residues. The V gene's germline CDR1 is DFQATT and CDR2 SNEGSKA (reference sequence). The DNA for the CDR3 is TGCAGTGCTAGCACTTACGAGCAGTACTTC. Its translation: CSASTYEQYF.

V usage is TRBV7-2 and J usage is TRBJ2-2, with 14 nucleotides matching TRBD2. Trimming cost V 5 bases and J 7 bases; bases outside gene matches: 6. This CDR3 is built from 16 residues. Germline-derived CDR1 and CDR2 are SGHTA and FQGNSA. The CDR3 nucleotides read TGTGCCAGCAGCCACCGGACTAGCGGGGGGTTCGGGGAGCTGTTTTTT. Translated, it gives CASSHRTSGGFGELFF.

The gene calls are TRBV19 and TRBJ2-5, with D hard to call. The CDR3 loop spans 15 amino acids. Germline loops: CDR1 LNHDA, CDR2 SQIVND (reference sequence). V was cut by 3 bases and J by 2 bases, with 13 bases left in between. Here the CDR3 reads CASSMSLVTQETQYF. CDR3 DNA: TGTGCCAGTAGTATGTCCCTAGTGACTCAAGAGACCCAGTACTTC.

DNA for the CDR3: TGTGCCAGCAGTTACCCGGGACAGGTAGTAGACATTCAGTACTTC. Protein: CASSYPGQVVDIQYF. The chain couples TRBV6-2 or TRBV6-3 to TRBJ2-4, with 8 bases aligning to TRBD1. Germline-derived CDR1 and CDR2 are MNHEY and SVGEGT. The CDR3 extends over 15 amino acids. V shed 2 bases, J shed 8 bases, and the junction held 8 bases outside the gene matches.

The J gene is TRBJ1-2, the V gene TRBV2, with a weak D call TRBD1 (5 bases). Deletions cut 3 bases from V and 7 bases from J, with 12 bases between. CDR1 is SNHLY, CDR2 FYNNEI, per germline. CDR3 length: 13 amino acids. The CDR3 here is CASSENQGSGYTF. CDR3 bases: TGTGCCAGCAGTGAGAACCAGGGAAGTGGCTACACCTTC.